This T cell receptor beta chain was sequenced for a study of T cells in Graves' hyperthyroidism and ophthalmopathy. Study background: Peripheral blood was taken when the disease was first diagnosed, before any treatment began.

This clonotype has just a few counts. Hyperthyroidism was newly diagnosed in patients aged 18 to 65 (duration under 2 months). The germline V and J ends were trimmed by 6 bases and 4 bases, with 18 bases remaining between them. The germline V gene encodes CDR1 MNHNS and CDR2 SASEGT. The CDR3 has 15 amino acids. Amplification targeted TCR beta CDR3 regions from RNA transcripts. The HTBI set primed first-round TCR CDR3 RT-PCR. One entry per CDR3 protein results from TCRdb running MiXCR on the multiplex PCR reads. Of 730,000 or so distinct CDR3 sequences in the sample, about 19% were seen once. The chain has TRBV6-1 and TRBJ1-2; tentative D call: TRBD1 (5 bases). This receptor was obtained from a woman in her fifties or sixties with Graves' hyperthyroidism that later progressed to Graves' ophthalmopathy. Sequencing used blood. CDR3 bases: TGTGCCAGCAGCCACCTAGGCAGGGCGTCCTATGGCTACACCTTC. This sequence encodes CASSHLGRASYGYTF.